This TCR beta chain was captured in a study of CD8 T cells in ankylosing spondylitis. Regarding the study as a whole: Typical of ankylosing spondylitis blood, it appeared, was a TCR beta motif of under 10 highly homologous variants.

This clonotype was detected only a few times. Its antigen is unknown. The V segment lost 5 bases and the J segment 7 bases; nucleotides outside the gene matches: 8. Looked up from germline, CDR1 is SGHTA and CDR2 is FQGNSA. The CDR3 runs 15 residues. TCRdb re-called the 5' RACE reads through MiXCR, storing one row per CDR3 protein. Here the sample spans under 200,000 distinct CDR3 sequences, 10% to 15% being singletons. The genes are TRBV7-2 and TRBJ2-7; 13 bases are shared with TRBD2. The sample comprised blood, either unsorted or a sorted T cell fraction (not recorded which). The sequence was obtained from a female donor with ankylosing spondylitis or in good health (not recorded which). CDR3 nucleotides: TGTGCCAGCAGCCGAGGACTAGCGGGAGTAGGTGAGCAGTACTTC. This translates into CASSRGLAGVGEQYF.